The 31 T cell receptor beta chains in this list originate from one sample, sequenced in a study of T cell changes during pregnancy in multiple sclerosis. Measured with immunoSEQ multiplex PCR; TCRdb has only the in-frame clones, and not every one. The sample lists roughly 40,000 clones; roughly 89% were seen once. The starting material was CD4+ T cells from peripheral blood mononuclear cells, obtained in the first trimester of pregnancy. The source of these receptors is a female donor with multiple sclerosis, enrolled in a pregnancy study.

This CDR3 reads CASSPAGWNTEAFF. The CDR3 DNA reads as TGTGCCAGCAGCCCTGCCGGTTGGAACACTGAAGCTTTCTTT. This chain links TRBV11-2 with TRBJ1-1; D remains unclear. CDR1 and CDR2 from the germline V gene are SGHAT and FQNNGV. Trimming removed 5 bases from V and 1 base from J, with 11 bases in between. This CDR3 spans 14 amino acids.

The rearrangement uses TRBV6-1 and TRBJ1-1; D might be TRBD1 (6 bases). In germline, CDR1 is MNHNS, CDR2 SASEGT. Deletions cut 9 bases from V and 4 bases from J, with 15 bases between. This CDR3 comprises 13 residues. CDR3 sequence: CASMAGVSTEAFF. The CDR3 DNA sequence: TGTGCCAGTATGGCAGGGGTATCCACTGAAGCTTTCTTT.

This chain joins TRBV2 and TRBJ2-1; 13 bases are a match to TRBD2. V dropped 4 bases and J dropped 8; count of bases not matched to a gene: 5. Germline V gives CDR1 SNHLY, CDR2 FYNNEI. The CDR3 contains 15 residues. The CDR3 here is CASSVRLAGGDEQFF. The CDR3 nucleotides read TGTGCCAGCAGTGTACGACTAGCGGGAGGCGATGAGCAGTTCTTC.

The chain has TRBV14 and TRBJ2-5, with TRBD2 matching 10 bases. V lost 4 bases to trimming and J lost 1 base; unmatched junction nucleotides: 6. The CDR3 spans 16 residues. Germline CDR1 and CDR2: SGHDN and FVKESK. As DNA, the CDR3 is TGTGCCAGCAGCCCCGCTAGCGGGAGAAGCCAAGAGACCCAGTACTTC. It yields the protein CASSPASGRSQETQYF.

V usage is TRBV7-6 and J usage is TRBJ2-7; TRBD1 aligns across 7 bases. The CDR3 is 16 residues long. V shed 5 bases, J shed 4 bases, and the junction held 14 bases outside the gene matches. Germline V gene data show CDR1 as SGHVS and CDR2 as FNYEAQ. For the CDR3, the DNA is TGTGCCAGCAGCGCAACGGACAGGTCGACAGCTTACGAGCAGTACTTC. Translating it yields CASSATDRSTAYEQYF.

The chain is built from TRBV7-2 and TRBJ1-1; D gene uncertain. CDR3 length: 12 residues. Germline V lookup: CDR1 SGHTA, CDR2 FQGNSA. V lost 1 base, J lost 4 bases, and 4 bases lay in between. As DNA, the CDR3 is TGTGCCAGCAGCTTAGTCTTCACTGAAGCTTTCTTT. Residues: CASSLVFTEAFF.

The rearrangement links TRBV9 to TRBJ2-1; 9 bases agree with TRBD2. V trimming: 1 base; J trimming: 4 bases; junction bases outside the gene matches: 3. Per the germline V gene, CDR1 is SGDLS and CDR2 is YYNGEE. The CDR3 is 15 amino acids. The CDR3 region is CASSVRLADYNEQFF. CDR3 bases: TGTGCCAGCAGCGTAAGACTAGCGGATTACAATGAGCAGTTCTTC.

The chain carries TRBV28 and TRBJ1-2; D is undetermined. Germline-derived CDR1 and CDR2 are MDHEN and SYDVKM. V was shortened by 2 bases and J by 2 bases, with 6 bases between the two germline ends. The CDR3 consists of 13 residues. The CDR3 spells CASSLTENYGYTF. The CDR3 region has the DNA TGTGCCAGCAGTTTAACGGAGAACTATGGCTACACCTTC.

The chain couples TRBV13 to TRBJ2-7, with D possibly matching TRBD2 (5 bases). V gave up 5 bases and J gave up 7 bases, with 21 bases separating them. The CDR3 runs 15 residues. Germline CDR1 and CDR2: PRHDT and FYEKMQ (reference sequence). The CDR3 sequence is CASSPLNPGWGEQYF. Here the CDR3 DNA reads TGTGCCAGCAGCCCACTCAACCCGGGATGGGGTGAGCAGTACTTC.

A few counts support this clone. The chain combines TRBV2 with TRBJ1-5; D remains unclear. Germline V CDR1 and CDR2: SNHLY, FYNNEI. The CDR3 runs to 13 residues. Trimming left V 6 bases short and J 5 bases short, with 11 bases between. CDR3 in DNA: TGTGCCAGCAGGTTGAGTATTTATCAGCCCCAGCATTTT. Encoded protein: CASRLSIYQPQHF.

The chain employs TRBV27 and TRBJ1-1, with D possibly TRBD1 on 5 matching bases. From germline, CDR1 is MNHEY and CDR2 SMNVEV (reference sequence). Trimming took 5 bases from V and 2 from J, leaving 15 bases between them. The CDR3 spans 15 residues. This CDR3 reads CASSPRSGSNTEAFF. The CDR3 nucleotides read TGTGCCAGCAGTCCTCGCTCAGGGTCTAACACTGAAGCTTTCTTT.

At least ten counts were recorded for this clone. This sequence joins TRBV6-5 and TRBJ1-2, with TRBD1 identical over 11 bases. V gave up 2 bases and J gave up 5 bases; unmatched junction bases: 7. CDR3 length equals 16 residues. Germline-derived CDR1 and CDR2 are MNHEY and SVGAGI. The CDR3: CASSYVRTGGGYGYTF. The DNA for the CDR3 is TGTGCCAGCAGTTACGTAAGGACAGGGGGCGGTTATGGCTACACCTTC.

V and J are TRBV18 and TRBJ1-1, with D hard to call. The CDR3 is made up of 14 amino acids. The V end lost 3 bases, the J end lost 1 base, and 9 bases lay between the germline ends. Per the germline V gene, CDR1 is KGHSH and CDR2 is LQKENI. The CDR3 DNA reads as TGTGCCAGCTCACCCCTAGCCGGGAACACTGAAGCTTTCTTT. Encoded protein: CASSPLAGNTEAFF.

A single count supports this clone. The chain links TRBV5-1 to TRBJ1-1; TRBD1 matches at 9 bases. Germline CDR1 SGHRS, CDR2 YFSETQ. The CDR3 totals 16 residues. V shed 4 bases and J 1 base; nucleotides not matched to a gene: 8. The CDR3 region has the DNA TGCGCCAGCAGCCCCGGACAGGGGATAGGGAACACTGAAGCTTTCTTT. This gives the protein CASSPGQGIGNTEAFF.

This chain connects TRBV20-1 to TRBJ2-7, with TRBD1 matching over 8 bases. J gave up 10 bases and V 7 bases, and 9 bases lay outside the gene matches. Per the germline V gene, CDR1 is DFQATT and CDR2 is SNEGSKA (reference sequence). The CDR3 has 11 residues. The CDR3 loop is CSGATGQGQYF. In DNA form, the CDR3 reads TGCAGTGGGGCTACAGGACAGGGCCAGTACTTC.

CDR3 protein: CASSLQPGGRSEKLFF. The CDR3 region has the DNA TGTGCCAGCAGCTTACAACCGGGGGGGAGGAGTGAAAAACTGTTTTTT. The rearrangement joins TRBV7-2 to TRBJ1-4; tentatively, D is TRBD1 (5 bases). The CDR3 runs 16 residues. Germline V lookup: CDR1 SGHTA, CDR2 FQGNSA. Trimming stripped 2 bases from V and 7 bases from J, with 17 bases between.

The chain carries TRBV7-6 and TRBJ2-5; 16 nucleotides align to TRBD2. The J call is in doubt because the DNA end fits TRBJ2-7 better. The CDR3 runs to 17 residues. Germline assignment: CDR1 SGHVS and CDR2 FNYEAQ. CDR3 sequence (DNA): TGTGCCAGCAGCCTATCCGGGACTAGCGGGAGGGCCTACGAGCAGTACTTC. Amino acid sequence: CASSLSGTSGRAYEQYF.

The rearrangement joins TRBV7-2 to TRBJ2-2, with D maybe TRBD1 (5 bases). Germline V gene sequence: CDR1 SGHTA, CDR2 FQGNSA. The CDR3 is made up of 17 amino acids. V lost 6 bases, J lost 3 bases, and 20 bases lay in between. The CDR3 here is CASSPPRDRGYTGELFF. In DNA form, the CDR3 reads TGTGCCAGCAGTCCGCCCCGAGACAGAGGATACACCGGGGAGCTGTTTTTT.

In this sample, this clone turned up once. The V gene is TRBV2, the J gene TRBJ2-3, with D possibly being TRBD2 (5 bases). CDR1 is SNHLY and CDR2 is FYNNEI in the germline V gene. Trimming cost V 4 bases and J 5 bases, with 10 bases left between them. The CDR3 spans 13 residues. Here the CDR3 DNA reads TGTGCCAGCAGTGGAGGACTGCAAGATACGCAGTATTTT. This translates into CASSGGLQDTQYF.

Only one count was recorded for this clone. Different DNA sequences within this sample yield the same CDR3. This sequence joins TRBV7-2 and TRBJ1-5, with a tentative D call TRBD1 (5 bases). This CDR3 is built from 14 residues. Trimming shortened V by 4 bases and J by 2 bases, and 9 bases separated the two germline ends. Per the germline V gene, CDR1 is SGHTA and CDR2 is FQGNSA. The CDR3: CASSSRGGNQPQHF. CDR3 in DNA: TGTGCCAGCAGCTCTAGGGGTGGCAATCAGCCCCAGCATTTT.

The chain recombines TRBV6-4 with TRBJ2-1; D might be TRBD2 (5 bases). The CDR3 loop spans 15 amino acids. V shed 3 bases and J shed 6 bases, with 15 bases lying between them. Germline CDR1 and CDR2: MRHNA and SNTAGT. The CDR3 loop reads CASSEMAGLFNEQFF. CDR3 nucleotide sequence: TGTGCCAGCAGTGAAATGGCGGGCTTATTCAATGAGCAGTTCTTC.

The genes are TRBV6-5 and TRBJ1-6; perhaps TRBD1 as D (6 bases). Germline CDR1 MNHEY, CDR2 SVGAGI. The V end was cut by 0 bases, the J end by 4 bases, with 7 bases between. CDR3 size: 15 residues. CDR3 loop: CASSYSTGYNSPLHF. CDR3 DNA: TGTGCCAGCAGTTACTCCACAGGGTATAATTCACCCCTCCACTTT.

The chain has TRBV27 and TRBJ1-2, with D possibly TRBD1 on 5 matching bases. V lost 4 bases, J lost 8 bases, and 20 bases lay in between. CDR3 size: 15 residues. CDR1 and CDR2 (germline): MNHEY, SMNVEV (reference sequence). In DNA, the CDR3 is TGTGCCAGCAGTTCCAGTCCGACTCCTCAGGGAGGCTACACCTTC. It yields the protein CASSSSPTPQGGYTF.

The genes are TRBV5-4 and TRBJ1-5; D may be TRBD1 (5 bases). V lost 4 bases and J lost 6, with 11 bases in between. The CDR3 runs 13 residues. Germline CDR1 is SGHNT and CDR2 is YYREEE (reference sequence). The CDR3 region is CASSDSRGQPQHF. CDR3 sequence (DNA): TGTGCCAGCAGCGACTCAAGGGGTCAGCCCCAGCATTTT.

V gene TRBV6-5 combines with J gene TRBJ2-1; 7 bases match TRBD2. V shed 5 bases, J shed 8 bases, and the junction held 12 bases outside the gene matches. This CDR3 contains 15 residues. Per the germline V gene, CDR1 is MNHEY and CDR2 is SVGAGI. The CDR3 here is CASSAVAGPHYEQFF. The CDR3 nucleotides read TGTGCCAGCAGTGCCGTAGCGGGCCCGCATTATGAGCAGTTCTTC.

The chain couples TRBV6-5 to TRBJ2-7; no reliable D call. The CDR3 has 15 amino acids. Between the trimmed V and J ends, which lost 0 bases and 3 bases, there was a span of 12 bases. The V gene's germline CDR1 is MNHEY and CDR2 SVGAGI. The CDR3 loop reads CASSYSALSRYEQYF. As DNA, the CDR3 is TGTGCCAGCAGTTACTCAGCGCTTTCTCGCTACGAGCAGTACTTC.

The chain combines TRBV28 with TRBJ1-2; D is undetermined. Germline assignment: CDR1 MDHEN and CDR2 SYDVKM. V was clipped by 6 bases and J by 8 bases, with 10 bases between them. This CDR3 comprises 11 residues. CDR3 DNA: TGTGCCAGCAGGTTCAATGTCGGCTACACCTTC. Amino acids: CASRFNVGYTF.

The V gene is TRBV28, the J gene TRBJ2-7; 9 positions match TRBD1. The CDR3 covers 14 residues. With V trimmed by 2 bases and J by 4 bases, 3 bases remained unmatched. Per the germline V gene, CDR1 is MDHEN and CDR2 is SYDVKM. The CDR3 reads CASSLGDREYEQYF. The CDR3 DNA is TGTGCCAGCAGTTTAGGGGACAGGGAGTACGAGCAGTACTTC.

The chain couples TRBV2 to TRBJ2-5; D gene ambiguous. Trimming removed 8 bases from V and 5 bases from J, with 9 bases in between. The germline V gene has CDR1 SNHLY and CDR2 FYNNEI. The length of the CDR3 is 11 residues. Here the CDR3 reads CASAYEETQYF. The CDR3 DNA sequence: TGTGCCAGCGCCTATGAGGAGACCCAGTACTTC. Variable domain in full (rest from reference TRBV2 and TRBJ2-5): EPEVTQTPSHQVTQMGQEVILRCVPISNHLYFYWYRQILGQKVEFLVSFYNNEISEKSEIFDDQFSVERPDGSNFTLKIRSTKLEDSAMYFCASAYEETQYFGPGTRLLVL.

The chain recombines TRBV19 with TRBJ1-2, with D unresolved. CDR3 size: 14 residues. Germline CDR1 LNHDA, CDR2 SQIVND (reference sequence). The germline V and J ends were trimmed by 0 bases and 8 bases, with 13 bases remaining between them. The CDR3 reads CASSIEARIYGYTF. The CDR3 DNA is TGTGCCAGTAGTATAGAGGCCAGGATTTACGGCTACACCTTC.

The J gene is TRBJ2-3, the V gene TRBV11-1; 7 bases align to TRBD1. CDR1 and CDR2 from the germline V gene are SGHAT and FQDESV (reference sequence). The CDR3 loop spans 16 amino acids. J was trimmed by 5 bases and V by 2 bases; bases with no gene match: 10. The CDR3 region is CASSLRQGLLVDTQYF. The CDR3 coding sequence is TGTGCCAGCAGCTTACGACAGGGTTTATTAGTAGATACGCAGTATTTT.